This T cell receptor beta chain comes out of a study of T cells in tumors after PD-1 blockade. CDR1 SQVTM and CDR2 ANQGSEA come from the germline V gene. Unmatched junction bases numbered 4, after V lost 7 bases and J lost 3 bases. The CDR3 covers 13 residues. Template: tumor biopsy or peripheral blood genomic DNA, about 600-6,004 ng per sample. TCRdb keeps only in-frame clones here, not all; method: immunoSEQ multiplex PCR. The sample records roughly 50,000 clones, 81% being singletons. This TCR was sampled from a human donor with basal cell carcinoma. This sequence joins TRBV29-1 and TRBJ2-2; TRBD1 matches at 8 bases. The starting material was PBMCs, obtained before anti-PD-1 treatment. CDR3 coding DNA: TGCAGCGCTGACAGGGGTTACACCGGGGAGCTGTTTTTT. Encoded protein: CSADRGYTGELFF.